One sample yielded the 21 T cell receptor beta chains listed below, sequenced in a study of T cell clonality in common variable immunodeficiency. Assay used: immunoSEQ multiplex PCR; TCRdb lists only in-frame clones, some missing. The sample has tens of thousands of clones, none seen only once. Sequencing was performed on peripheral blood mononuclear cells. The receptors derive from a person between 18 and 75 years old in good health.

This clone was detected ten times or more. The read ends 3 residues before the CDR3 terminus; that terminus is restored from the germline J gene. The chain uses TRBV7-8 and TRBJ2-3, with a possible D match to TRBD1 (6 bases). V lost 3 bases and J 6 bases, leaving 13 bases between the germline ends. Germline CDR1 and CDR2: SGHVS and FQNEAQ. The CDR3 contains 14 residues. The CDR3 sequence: CASSFRDIMDTQYF. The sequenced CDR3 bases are TGTGCCAGCAGCTTTCGGGACATAATGGATACG.

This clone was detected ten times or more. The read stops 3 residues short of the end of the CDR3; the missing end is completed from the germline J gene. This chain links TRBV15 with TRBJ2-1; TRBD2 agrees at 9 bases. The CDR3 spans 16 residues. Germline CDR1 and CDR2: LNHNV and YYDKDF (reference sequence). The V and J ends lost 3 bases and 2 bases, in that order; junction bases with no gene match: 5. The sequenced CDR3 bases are TGTGCCACCAGCAGCCCCAGCGGGGGGCCCTACAATGAG. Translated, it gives CATSSPSGGPYNE. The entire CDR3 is CATSSPSGGPYNEQFF.

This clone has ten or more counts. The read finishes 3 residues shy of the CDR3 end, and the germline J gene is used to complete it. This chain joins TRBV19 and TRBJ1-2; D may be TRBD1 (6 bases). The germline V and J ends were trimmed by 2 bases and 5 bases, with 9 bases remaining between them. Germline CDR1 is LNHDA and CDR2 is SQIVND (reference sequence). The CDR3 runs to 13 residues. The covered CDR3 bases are TGTGCCAGTAGTATATCTACAGGGTATGGC. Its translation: CASSISTGYG. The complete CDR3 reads CASSISTGYGYTF.

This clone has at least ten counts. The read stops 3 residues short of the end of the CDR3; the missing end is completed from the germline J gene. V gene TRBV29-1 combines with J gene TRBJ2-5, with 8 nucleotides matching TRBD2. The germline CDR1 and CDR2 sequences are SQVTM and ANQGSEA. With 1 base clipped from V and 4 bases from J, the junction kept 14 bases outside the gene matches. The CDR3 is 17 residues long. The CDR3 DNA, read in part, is TGCAGCGTTGAAGGATTTACCGGCGGGGGGCTATTAGAGACC. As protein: CSVEGFTGGGLLET. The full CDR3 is CSVEGFTGGGLLETQYF. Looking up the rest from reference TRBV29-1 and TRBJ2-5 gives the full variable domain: SAVISQKPSRDICQRGTSLTIQCQVDSQVTMMFWYRQQPGQSLTLIATANQGSEATYESGFVIDKFPISRPNLTFSTLTVSNMSPEDSSIYLCSVEGFTGGGLLETQYFGPGTRLLVL.

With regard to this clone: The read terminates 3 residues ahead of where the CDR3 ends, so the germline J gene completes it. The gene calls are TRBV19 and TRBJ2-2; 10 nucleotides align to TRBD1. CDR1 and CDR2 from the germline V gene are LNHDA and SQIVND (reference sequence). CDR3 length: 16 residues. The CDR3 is CASNPREGTGASPLFF. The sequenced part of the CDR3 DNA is TGTGCCAGTAATCCTAGGGAAGGGACAGGGGCTTCACCG.

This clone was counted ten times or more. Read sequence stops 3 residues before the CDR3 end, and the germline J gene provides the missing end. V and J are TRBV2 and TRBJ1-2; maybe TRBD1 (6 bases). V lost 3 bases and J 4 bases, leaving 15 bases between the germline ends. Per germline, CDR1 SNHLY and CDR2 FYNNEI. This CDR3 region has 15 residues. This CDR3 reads CASSDGGPGSYGYTF. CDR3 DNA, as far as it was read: TGTGCCAGCAGTGACGGGGGGCCGGGGAGCTATGGC. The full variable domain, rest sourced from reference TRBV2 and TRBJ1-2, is EPEVTQTPSHQVTQMGQEVILRCVPISNHLYFYWYRQILGQKVEFLVSFYNNEISEKSEIFDDQFSVERPDGSNFTLKIRSTKLEDSAMYFCASSDGGPGSYGYTFGSGTRLTVV.

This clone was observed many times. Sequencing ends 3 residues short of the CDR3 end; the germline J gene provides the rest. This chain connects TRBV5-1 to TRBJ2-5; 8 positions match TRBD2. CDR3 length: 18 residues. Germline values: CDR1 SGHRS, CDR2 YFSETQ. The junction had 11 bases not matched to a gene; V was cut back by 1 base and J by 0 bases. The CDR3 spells CASSLSPLQRGYQETQYF. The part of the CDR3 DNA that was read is TGCGCCAGCAGCTTGTCCCCCCTCCAGCGGGGGTACCAAGAGACC. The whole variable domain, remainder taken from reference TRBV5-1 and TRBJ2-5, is KAGVTQTPRYLIKTRGQQVTLSCSPISGHRSVSWYQQTPGQGLQFLFEYFSETQRNKGNFPGRFSGRQFSNSRSEMNVSTLELGDSALYLCASSLSPLQRGYQETQYFGPGTRLLVL.

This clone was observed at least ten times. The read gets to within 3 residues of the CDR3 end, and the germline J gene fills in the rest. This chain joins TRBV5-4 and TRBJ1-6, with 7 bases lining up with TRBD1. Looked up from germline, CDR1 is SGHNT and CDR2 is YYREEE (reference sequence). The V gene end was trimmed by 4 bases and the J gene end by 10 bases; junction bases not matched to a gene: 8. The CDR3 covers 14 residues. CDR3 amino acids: CASSPGQPESPLHF. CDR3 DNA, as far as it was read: TGTGCCAGCAGCCCGGGACAGCCGGAGTCACCC.

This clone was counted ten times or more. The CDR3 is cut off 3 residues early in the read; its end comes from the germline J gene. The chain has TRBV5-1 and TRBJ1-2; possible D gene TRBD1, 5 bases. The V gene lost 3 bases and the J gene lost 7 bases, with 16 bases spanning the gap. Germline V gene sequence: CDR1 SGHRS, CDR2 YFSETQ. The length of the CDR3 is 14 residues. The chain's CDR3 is CASSSTGELSGYTF. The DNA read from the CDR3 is TGCGCCAGCAGCTCCACGGGGGAATTGAGTGGC.

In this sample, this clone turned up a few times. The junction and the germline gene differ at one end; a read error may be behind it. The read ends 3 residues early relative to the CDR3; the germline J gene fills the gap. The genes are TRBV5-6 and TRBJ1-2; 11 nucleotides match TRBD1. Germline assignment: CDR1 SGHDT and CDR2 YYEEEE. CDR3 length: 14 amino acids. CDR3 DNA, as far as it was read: TGTGCCAGCAACTTGGGACAGGGGGTTAATGGC. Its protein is CASNLGQGVNG. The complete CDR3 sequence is CASNLGQGVNGYTF.

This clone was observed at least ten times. The sequenced part of the CDR3 DNA is TGTGCCAGCTCATACAACCGGGTTAGCTACGAG. It yields the protein CASSYNRVSYE. The whole CDR3 region reads CASSYNRVSYEQYF. This chain joins TRBV18 and TRBJ2-7; D unresolved. From the germline J gene comes the end of the CDR3, since the read stops 3 residues before it. The CDR3 runs to 14 residues. The germline CDR1 and CDR2 sequences are KGHSH and LQKENI. Trimming shortened V by 5 bases and J by 3 bases, and 14 bases separated the two germline ends.

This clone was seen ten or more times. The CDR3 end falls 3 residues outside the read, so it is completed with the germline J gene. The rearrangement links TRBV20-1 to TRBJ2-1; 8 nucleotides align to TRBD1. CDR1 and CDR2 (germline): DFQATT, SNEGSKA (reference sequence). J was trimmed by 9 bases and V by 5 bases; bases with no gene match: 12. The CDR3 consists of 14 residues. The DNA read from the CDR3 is TGCAGTGCTGAAGGGGACAGGAGGGGTGGTGAG. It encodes CSAEGDRRGGE. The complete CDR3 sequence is CSAEGDRRGGEQFF.

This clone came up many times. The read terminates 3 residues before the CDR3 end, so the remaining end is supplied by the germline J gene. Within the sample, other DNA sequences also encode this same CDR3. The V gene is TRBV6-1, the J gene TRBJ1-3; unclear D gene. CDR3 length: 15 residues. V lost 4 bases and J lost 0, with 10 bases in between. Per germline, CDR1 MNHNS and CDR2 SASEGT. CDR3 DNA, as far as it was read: TGTGCCAGCAGTGTGGGCCTTTCCTCTGGAAACACC. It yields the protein CASSVGLSSGNT. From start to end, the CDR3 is CASSVGLSSGNTIYF.

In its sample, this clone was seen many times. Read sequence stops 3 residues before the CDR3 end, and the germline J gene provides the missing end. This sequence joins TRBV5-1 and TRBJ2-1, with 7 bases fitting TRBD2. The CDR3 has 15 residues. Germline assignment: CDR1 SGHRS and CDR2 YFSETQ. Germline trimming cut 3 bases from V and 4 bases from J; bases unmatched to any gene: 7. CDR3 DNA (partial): TGCGCCAGCAGCTCGGGGGGAGGGGTATACAATGAG. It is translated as CASSSGGGVYNE. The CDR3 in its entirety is CASSSGGGVYNEQFF.

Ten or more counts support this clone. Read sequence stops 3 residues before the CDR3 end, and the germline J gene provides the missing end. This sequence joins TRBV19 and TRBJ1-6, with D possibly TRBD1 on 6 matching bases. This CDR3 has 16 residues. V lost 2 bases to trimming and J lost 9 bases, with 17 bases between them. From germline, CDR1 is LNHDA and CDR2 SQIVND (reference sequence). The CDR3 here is CASSIFPTGKGSPLHF. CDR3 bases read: TGTGCCAGTAGTATATTCCCTACAGGGAAGGGTTCACCC.

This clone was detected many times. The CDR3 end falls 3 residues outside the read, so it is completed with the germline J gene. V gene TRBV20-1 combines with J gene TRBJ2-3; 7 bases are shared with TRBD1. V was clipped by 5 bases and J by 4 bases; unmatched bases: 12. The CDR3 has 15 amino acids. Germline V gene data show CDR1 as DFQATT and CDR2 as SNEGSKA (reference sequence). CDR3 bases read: TGCAGTGCTTACCCCGAGACAGGGTTATCAGATACG. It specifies CSAYPETGLSDT. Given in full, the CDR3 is CSAYPETGLSDTQYF.

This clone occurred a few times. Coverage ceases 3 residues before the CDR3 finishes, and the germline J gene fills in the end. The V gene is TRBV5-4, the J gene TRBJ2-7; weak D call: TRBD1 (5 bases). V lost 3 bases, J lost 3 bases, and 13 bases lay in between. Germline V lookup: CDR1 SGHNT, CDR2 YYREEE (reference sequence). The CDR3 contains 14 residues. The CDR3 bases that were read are TGTGCCAGCAGCTCAGTAGGACATGACTACGAG. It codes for CASSSVGHDYE. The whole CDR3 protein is CASSSVGHDYEQYF.

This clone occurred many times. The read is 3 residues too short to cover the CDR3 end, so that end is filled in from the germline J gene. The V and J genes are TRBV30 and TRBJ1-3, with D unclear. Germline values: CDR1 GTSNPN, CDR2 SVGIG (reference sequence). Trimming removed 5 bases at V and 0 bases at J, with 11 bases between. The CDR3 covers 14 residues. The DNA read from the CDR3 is TGTGCCTGGGGTACAGCTTTCTCTGGAAACACC. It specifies CAWGTAFSGNT. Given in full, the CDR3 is CAWGTAFSGNTIYF.

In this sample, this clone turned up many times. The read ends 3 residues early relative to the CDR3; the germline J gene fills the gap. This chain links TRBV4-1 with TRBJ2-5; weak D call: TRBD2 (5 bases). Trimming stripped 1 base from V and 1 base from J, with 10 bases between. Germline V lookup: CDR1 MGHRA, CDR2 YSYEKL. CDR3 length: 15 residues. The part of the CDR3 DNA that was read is TGCGCCAGCAGCCAAGCAACCGGGGTCCAAGAGACC. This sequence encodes CASSQATGVQET. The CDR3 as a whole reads CASSQATGVQETQYF.

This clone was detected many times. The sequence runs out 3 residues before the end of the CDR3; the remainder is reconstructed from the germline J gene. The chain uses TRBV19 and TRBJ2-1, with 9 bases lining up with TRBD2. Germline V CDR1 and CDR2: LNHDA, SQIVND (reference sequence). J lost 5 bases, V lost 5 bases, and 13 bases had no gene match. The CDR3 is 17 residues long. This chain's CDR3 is CASSYGLAGARHNEQFF. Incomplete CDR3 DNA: TGTGCCAGTAGTTATGGCTTAGCGGGAGCGCGTCACAATGAG.

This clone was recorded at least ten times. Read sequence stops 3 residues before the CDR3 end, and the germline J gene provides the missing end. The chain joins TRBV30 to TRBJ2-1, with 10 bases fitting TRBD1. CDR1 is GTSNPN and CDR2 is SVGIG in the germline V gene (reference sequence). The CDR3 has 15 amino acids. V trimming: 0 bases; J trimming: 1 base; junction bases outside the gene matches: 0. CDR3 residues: CAWSVGQGSYNEQFF. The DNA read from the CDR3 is TGTGCCTGGAGTGTGGGACAGGGGTCCTACAATGAG.